This TCR beta chain stems from a study of blood T cells in healthy people across ages. This CDR3 is built from 14 residues. CDR1 and CDR2 from the germline V gene are MNHEY and SVGEGT. This clonotype was seen only a few times. No antigen is known for it. Study-wide results and limits: A conclusive naive versus antigen-experienced comparison was prevented by the unsorted PBMCs.

A J-beta primer mix and a sample-barcoded 5' primer were used in a second PCR of roughly 6 to 11 cycles. TCRdb passed the 5' RACE reads through MiXCR, listing each CDR3 protein once. The sample lists 800,000 to 1,300,000 distinct CDR3 sequences, 20% to 25% occurring once. Total RNA amounts of at least 5.5 micrograms were extracted per sample. This sample was shared with a second study, whose subject was T cells of mothers and their children. That source notes: A few healthy Caucasian mothers, along with their six children, served as the donors. Mothers yielded over 8 million CDR3 reads, children some 3 million each.

The TCR sequence derives from a girl aged 2 to 9 in good health. The sample taken for sequencing was blood. The chain uses TRBV6-2 or TRBV6-3 and TRBJ2-5, with D possibly matching TRBD1 (6 bases). The better agreement between TRBJ2-7 and the DNA end casts doubt on the J call. The CDR3 DNA sequence: TGTGCCAGCAGTACACGCAGGGGAACCTACGAGCAGTACTTC. This codes for CASSTRRGTYEQYF.